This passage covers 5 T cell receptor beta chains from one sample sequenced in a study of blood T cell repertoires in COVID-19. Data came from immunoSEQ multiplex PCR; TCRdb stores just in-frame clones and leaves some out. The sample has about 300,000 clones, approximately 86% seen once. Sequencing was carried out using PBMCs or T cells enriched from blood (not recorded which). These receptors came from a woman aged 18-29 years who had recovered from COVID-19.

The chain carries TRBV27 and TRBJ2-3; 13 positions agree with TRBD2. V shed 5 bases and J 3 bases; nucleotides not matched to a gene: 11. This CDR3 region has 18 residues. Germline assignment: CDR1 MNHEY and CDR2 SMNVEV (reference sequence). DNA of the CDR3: TGTGCCAGCAGTAACCCCCGACTAGCGGGGGGATATACAGATACGCAGTATTTT. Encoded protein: CASSNPRLAGGYTDTQYF.

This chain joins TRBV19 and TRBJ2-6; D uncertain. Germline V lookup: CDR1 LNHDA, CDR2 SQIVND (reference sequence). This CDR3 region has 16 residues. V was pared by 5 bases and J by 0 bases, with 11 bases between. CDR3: CASSPNSNSGANVLTF. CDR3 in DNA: TGTGCCAGTAGTCCCAATAGTAACTCTGGGGCCAACGTCCTGACTTTC.

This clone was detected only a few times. The CDR3 reads CASSSSFRGLGQYF. CDR3 bases: TGTGCCAGCAGCTCTTCTTTTAGGGGTTTGGGTCAGTACTTC. The V call is TRBV13, the J call TRBJ2-4; weak D call: TRBD1 (5 bases). Between the trimmed V and J ends, which lost 4 bases and 12 bases, there was a span of 19 bases. Germline V CDR1 and CDR2: PRHDT, FYEKMQ (reference sequence). The CDR3 loop spans 14 amino acids. The full variable domain, its missing parts supplied by reference TRBV13 and TRBJ2-4, is AAGVIQSPRHLIKEKRETATLKCYPIPRHDTVYWYQQGPGQDPQFLISFYEKMQSDKGSIPDRFSAQQFSDYHSELNMSSLELGDSALYFCASSSSFRGLGQYFGAGTRLSVL.

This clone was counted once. Here the CDR3 DNA reads TGTGCCAGTAGCCCTACGACCAGCCGGGTTGAGCAGTTCTTC. It translates to CASSPTTSRVEQFF. The chain links TRBV19 to TRBJ2-1; D gene ambiguous. This CDR3 is built from 14 residues. Per germline, CDR1 LNHDA and CDR2 SQIVND (reference sequence). V lost 6 bases to trimming and J lost 9 bases, with 18 bases between them.

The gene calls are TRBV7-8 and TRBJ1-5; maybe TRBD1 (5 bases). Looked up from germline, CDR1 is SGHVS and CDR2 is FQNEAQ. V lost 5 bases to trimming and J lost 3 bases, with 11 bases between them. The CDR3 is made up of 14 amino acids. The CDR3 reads CASSRDSFNQPQHF. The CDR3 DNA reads TGTGCCAGCAGCCGAGACAGCTTCAATCAGCCCCAGCATTTT.